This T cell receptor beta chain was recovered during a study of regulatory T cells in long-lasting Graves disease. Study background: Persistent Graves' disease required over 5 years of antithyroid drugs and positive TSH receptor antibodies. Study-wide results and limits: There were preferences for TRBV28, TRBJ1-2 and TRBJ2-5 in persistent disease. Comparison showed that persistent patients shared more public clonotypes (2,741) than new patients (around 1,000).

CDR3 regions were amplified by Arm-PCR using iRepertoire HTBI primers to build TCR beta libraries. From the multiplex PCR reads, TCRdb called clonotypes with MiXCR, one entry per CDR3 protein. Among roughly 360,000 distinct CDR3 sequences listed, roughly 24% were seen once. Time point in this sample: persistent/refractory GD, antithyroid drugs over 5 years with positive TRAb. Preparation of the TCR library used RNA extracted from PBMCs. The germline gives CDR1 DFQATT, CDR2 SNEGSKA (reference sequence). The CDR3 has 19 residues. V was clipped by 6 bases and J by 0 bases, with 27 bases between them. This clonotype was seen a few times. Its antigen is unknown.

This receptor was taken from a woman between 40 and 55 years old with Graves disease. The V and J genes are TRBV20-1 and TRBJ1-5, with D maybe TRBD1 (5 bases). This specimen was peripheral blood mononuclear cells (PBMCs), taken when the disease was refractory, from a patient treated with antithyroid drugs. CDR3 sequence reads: CSAADTGGLSRVSNQPQHF. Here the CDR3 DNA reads TGCAGTGCCGCCGACACAGGTGGACTATCCCGGGTTAGCAATCAGCCCCAGCATTTT.